This TCR beta chain comes out of a study of T cell responses to AZD1222 COVID-19 vaccine. The study's findings and limits: Donors were mostly white British, more females; clonal diversity possibly underestimated.

This table comes from immunoSEQ multiplex PCR, and its TCRdb copy is limited to in-frame clones, with some not included. The sample consists of 20,000 to 25,000 clones, roughly nine tenths of them appearing once. Germline values: CDR1 GTSNPN, CDR2 SVGIG (reference sequence). V lost 8 bases and J 14 bases, leaving 15 bases between the germline ends. The CDR3 has 10 residues. Comment on this clone: Its specificity is unknown.

J is TRBJ1-4 and V is TRBV30; D is perhaps TRBD1 (5 bases). The sequence was collected from an adult who received the AZD1222 COVID-19 vaccine. Source: peripheral blood, taken 28 days after the second AZD1222 dose. In nucleotides, the CDR3 is TGTGCCGGGGGAGAGGTTATGCTGTTTTTT. It yields the protein CAGGEVMLFF.